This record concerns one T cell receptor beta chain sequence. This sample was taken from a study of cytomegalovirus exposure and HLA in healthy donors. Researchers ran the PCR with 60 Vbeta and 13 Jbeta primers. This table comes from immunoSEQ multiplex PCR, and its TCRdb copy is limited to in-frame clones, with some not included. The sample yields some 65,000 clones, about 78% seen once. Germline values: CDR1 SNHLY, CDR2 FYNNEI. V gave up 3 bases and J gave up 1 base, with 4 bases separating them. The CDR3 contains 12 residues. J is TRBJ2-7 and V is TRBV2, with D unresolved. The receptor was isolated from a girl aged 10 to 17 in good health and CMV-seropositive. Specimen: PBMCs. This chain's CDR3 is CASSEASYEQYF. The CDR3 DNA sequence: TGTGCCAGCAGTGAGGCTTCCTACGAGCAGTACTTC.